A selection of T cell receptor beta chains follows, all from one sample in a study of T cell changes during pregnancy in multiple sclerosis. Method: immunoSEQ multiplex PCR; TCRdb's copy keeps in-frame clones and lacks some. This table holds 15,000 to 25,000 clones, 89% found once. The specimen was CD8+ T cells from peripheral blood mononuclear cells, collected in the second trimester of pregnancy. These receptors originate from a female donor in good health, enrolled as a control in a pregnancy study. CDR3s include the opening cysteine and the closing phenylalanine or tryptophan. The order of the fields is V gene, J gene, clone size, D gene, CDR3 DNA, CDR3 protein. The D gene is left open where the match is weak. The size of a clone is reported for some rows only, either as once, few or many, or as a class for expanded clones.

TRBV19,TRBJ2-7,.,TRBD1,TGTGCCAGTAGTTCCCGAGGGGGCGACGAGCAGTACTTC,CASSSRGGDEQYF
TRBV5-6,TRBJ1-3,once,.,TGTGCCAGCAGCCCCGGTCCGTTATTGGACACCATATATTTT,CASSPGPLLDTIYF
TRBV7-2,TRBJ2-5,once,.,TGTGCCAGCAGGCCGAACATGGGCCCTCAAGAGACCCAGTACTTC,CASRPNMGPQETQYF
TRBV28,TRBJ1-4,.,.,TGTGCCAGCACGTCAACTAATGAAAAACTGTTTTTT,CASTSTNEKLFF
TRBV6-1,TRBJ2-7,.,TRBD2,TGTGCCAGCAGTGCCCTAGCGGGCAGCTCCTACGAGCAGTACTTC,CASSALAGSSYEQYF
TRBV5-1,TRBJ2-7,.,TRBD1,TGCGCCAGCAGCGCTGCCGGGACAGGGACTACCCATCACTCCTACGAGCAGTACTTC,CASSAAGTGTTHHSYEQYF
TRBV15,TRBJ2-1,.,TRBD1,TGTGCCACCAGTCAGACAGGGTTCTCCTACAATGAGCAGTTCTTC,CATSQTGFSYNEQFF
TRBV21-1,TRBJ2-3,once,.,TGTGCCAGCAGCAAAGGGACAGGGGTTACCGATACGCAGTATTTT,CASSKGTGVTDTQYF
TRBV11-2,TRBJ1-1,.,.,TGTGCCAGCAGCTCCTCGACAGACCGGAACACTGAAGCTTTCTTT,CASSSSTDRNTEAFF
TRBV2,TRBJ1-3,.,.,TGTGCCAGCAACGAGGGGGCTGGAAACACCATATATTTT,CASNEGAGNTIYF
TRBV19,TRBJ2-1,.,TRBD2,TGTGCCAGTAGTATCTCTGGGGGGGGTTACAATGAGCAGTTCTTC,CASSISGGGYNEQFF
TRBV6-4,TRBJ2-3,.,.,TGTGCCAGCAGTGACGGGAGAGGGAGCACAGATACGCAGTATTTT,CASSDGRGSTDTQYF
TRBV9,TRBJ2-7,once,.,TGTGCCAGCAGCGGGGACATTCCCTACGAGCAGTACTTC,CASSGDIPYEQYF
TRBV28,TRBJ1-1,once,.,TGTGCCGCCGAATCGGGGGAGGGGGACACTGAAGCTTTCTTT,CAAESGEGDTEAFF
TRBV6-4,TRBJ2-1,.,TRBD2,TGTGCCAGCAGTGAAGGGTCGGGGGGGCAGGATGAGCAGTTCTTC,CASSEGSGGQDEQFF
TRBV19,TRBJ2-5,.,.,TGTGCCAGTAGTATATTTTCGGCAGGTCGGTTGGGTACGACCCAGTACTTC,CASSIFSAGRLGTTQYF
TRBV7-8,TRBJ2-5,once,.,TGTGCCAGCAGCTTAGCGCGGAGCGGAGAGACCCAGTACTTC,CASSLARSGETQYF
TRBV27,TRBJ2-7,.,TRBD2,TGTGCCAGCAGTGCGGGAGGGCGGGCCTACGAGCAGTACTTC,CASSAGGRAYEQYF
TRBV5-4,TRBJ2-7,.,.,TGTGCCACCAACCCCCCTGGGCGCGTCGTGCAGTACTTC,CATNPPGRVVQYF
TRBV13,TRBJ1-1,.,.,TGTGCCAGCAGCTTACGGGGGTCGGGAAACACTGAAGCTTTCTTT,CASSLRGSGNTEAFF
TRBV9,TRBJ1-1,.,.,TGTGCCAGCAGCGTATCCAGGAACACTGAAGCTTTCTTT,CASSVSRNTEAFF
TRBV6-1,TRBJ2-7,.,TRBD2,TGTGCCAGCAGTGAAGGACTAGCGGATACCTACGAGCAGTACTTC,CASSEGLADTYEQYF
TRBV7-8,TRBJ1-2,.,.,TGTGCCAGCAGCTTAGGCGGTGGTGATTCTAACTATGGCTACACCTTC,CASSLGGGDSNYGYTF
TRBV6-1,TRBJ2-7,few,TRBD1,TGTGCCAGCAGTGAAGAGACAGGGGGCGCGGAAGAGCAGTACTTC,CASSEETGGAEEQYF
TRBV19,TRBJ2-2,.,.,TGTGCCAGTAGTATAGGGGGGGTTACCGGGGAGCTGTTTTTT,CASSIGGVTGELFF
TRBV28,TRBJ2-7,.,.,TGTGCCAGCAGTTTGGCTTCCTACGAGCAGTACTTC,CASSLASYEQYF
TRBV5-8,TRBJ1-1,.,.,TGTGCCAGCAGCCCCCAGGGATGGTCTGAAGCTTTCTTT,CASSPQGWSEAFF
TRBV6-5,TRBJ1-2,.,.,TGTGCCAGCAGGGGGGGATGGTATGGCTACACCTTC,CASRGGWYGYTF
TRBV2,TRBJ1-2,.,.,TGTGTACAAGAGGTGGGGGGTCGACCTAACTATGGCTACACCTTC,CVQEVGGRPNYGYTF
TRBV2,TRBJ2-7,once,TRBD1,TGTGCCAGCAGTGGACAGGGGGCGTACTTC,CASSGQGAYF
TRBV14,TRBJ2-7,.,TRBD1,TGTGCCAGCAGCCAAGAGGGGCAGGGGGTATCCTACGAGCAGTACTTC,CASSQEGQGVSYEQYF
TRBV28,TRBJ1-1,.,.,TGTGCCAGCAGCCATGGAGGGGACACTGAAGCTTTCTTT,CASSHGGDTEAFF
TRBV10-1,TRBJ2-5,.,TRBD1,TGCGCCAGCAGTGAGTCCAGGGACAGGGGGCAGGGGACCCAGTACTTC,CASSESRDRGQGTQYF
TRBV5-6,TRBJ2-5,.,.,TGTGCCAGCAGCTTGGGAGGTGGCATCGAGTACTTC,CASSLGGGIEYF
TRBV28,TRBJ1-1,.,.,TGTGCCAGCAGTCCCGGGGACATGAACACTGAAGCTTTCTTT,CASSPGDMNTEAFF
TRBV7-8,TRBJ2-7,.,.,TGTGCCAGCAGCCCCCGACAGTTCGCTGTCGAGCAGTACTTC,CASSPRQFAVEQYF
TRBV6-4,TRBJ2-2,.,TRBD1,TGTGCCAGCAGTGGGGGACAGGGGAACACCGGGGAGCTGTTTTTT,CASSGGQGNTGELFF
TRBV27,TRBJ2-5,.,TRBD1,TGTGCCAGCAGTTTATCCTCAGGGGGCAGCCTATACTTC,CASSLSSGGSLYF
TRBV27,TRBJ2-7,.,.,TGTGCCAGCAGCAGGGGCCCCTCCTACGAGCAGTACTTC,CASSRGPSYEQYF
TRBV9,TRBJ1-2,.,TRBD1,TGTGCCAGCAGCGACCGGACAGGGATGAACTATGGCTACACCTTC,CASSDRTGMNYGYTF
TRBV29-1,TRBJ2-7,few,.,TGCAGCGTTGAATCGGAAGGGGGTTACGAGCAGTACTTC,CSVESEGGYEQYF